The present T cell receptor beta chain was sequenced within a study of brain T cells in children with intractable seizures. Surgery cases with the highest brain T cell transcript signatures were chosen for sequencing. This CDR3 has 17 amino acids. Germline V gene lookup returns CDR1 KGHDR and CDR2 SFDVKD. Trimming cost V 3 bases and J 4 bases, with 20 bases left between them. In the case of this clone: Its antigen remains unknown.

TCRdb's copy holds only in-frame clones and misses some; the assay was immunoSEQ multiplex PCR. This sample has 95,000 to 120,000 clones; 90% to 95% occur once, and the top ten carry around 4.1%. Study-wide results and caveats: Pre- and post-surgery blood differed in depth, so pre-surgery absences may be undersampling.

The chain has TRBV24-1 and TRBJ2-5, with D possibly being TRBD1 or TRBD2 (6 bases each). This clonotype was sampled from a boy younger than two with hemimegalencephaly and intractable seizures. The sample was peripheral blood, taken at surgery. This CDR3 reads CATSDATTGRGTETQYF. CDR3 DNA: TGTGCCACCAGTGATGCCACGACAGGCCGGGGGACAGAGACCCAGTACTTC.